This T cell receptor (beta chain) was documented in a study of T cell responses to AZD1222 COVID-19 vaccine. Study-wide points: Baseline testing showed seropositivity in only six or seven AZD1222 recipients. The donor group comprised mostly white British people and more females; the analysis possibly underestimated clonal diversity. Sampling captured repertoires only after the peak T cell response.

Assay used: immunoSEQ multiplex PCR; TCRdb lists only in-frame clones, some missing. The sample has some 110,000 clones, 88% seen once. V lost 5 bases to trimming and J lost 3 bases, with 12 bases between them. There are 14 residues in the CDR3. The germline CDR1 and CDR2 sequences are MRHNA and SNTAGT. Notes on this clone: Its antigen is undetermined.

Second-dose groups at about 4 or about 12 weeks were pooled. Sequenced material: peripheral blood, taken 28 days after the second AZD1222 dose. The chain combines TRBV6-4 with TRBJ2-3, with unresolved D. The receptor's source is an adult who received the AZD1222 COVID-19 vaccine. CDR3 DNA sequence: TGTGCCAGCAGTCAAGGGATAGATACAGATACGCAGTATTTT. Protein sequence: CASSQGIDTDTQYF.